The clone carrying this T cell receptor (beta chain) has only one observation. This sample is drawn from a study of T cells in Graves' hyperthyroidism and ophthalmopathy. Using RNA transcripts as the source, TCR beta CDR3 regions were amplified. An initial round of RT-PCR targeting the TCR CDR3 relied on the HTBI primer set. MiXCR, run by TCRdb on the multiplex PCR reads, gives a single entry per CDR3 protein. The sample shows some 270,000 distinct CDR3 sequences, roughly 13% of them seen only once. CDR3 length equals 15 residues. The V and J ends lost 5 bases and 3 bases respectively, with 13 bases between them.

Sequencing was performed on blood. The clonotype originates from a woman aged 40 to 49 with Graves' hyperthyroidism. This chain links TRBV12-3 or TRBV12-4 with TRBJ2-2; D gene ambiguous. The CDR3 sequence: CASSPDGIDTGELFF. CDR3 in DNA: TGTGCCAGCAGTCCAGACGGCATCGACACCGGGGAGCTGTTTTTT.